These T cell receptor beta chains were read from a single sample in a study of shared clonotypes between healthy human individuals. The data were produced by immunoSEQ multiplex PCR, yet TCRdb's version contains in-frame clones alone and is incomplete. The sample lists about 480,000 clones, around 79% seen once, with around 12% in the top ten. Sequencing input: PBMCs. Receptors originate from a woman aged 35 to 49 in good health. Some clones in this sample may be carry-over from other donors' samples. Both conserved end residues are part of each CDR3. A D gene is named only where the DNA matches it firmly.

>TRBJ1-1|TRBD1|TRBV27
CASSPGTGRPIKAFF
>TRBJ1-4|-|TRBV19
CASSGDIDNEKLFF
>TRBJ1-4|-|TRBV4-3
CASSHDSSNEKLFF
>TRBJ2-3|-|TRBV29-1
CSVETAADTQYF
>TRBJ2-3|TRBD2|TRBV5-1
CASSLVLAGGTDTQYF
>TRBJ2-7|TRBD1|TRBV19
CASSYNRDRNYEQYF
>TRBJ2-7|-|TRBV28
CASSLYGVATYEQYF
>TRBJ2-3|TRBD2|TRBV5-4
CASSLAQAGDTDTQYF
>TRBJ1-4|-|TRBV6-1
CASSVGEINEKLFF
>TRBJ2-7|-|TRBV14
CASSQYRFGPLYEQYF
>TRBJ2-1|TRBD2|TRBV28
CASTPRREGGNEQFF
>TRBJ2-7|TRBD2|TRBV19
CASSPLAGGPYEQYF
>TRBJ2-3|TRBD2|TRBV11-2
CASSTGTSGSDTQYF
>TRBJ1-4|-|TRBV28
CASSSSAATNEKLFF
>TRBJ2-7|TRBD2|TRBV10-1
CASSEGGLGDEQYF
>TRBJ2-4|-|TRBV12-2
CASRLVSSLRLPSKNIQYF
>TRBJ1-2|-|TRBV18
CASSKLLEGQDYGYTF
>TRBJ1-5|-|TRBV6-4
CASSDRGSNQPQHF
>TRBJ2-1|TRBD2|TRBV28
CASELAGGIGNEQFF
>TRBJ2-1|-|TRBV5-1
CASSLELAGEQFF
>TRBJ2-1|TRBD2|TRBV7-9
CASSPRGLALSNEQFF
>-|-|TRBV5-6
CASSLGHSYEQYF
>TRBJ1-1|-|TRBV5-1
CASRPGEVVANTEAFF
>TRBJ2-1|-|TRBV5-6
CASSRAGQPYNEQFF
>TRBJ2-1|-|TRBV18
CASSPPSRQSYNEQFF
>TRBJ1-5|-|TRBV7-2
CASSFGQNNQPQHF
>TRBJ1-4|TRBD1|TRBV11-2
CASSFSGGVEKLFF
>TRBJ2-7|-|TRBV2
CASSGGGGYEQYF
>TRBJ2-7|TRBD1|TRBV30
CAWSVQGLESYEQYF
>TRBJ2-4|TRBD2|TRBV18
CASSRVPGGLDKNIQYF
>TRBJ2-1|-|TRBV7-2
CASSLGQARNEQFF
>TRBJ2-3|-|TRBV9
CASSVRGSTDTQYF
>TRBJ1-2|-|TRBV9
CASSTGLYGYTF
>TRBJ2-3|-|TRBV5-1
CASSLAAAGTNTQYF
>TRBJ1-2|-|TRBV28
CASSHIYGYTF
>TRBJ1-1|-|TRBV7-9
CASSLETRGTEAFF
>TRBJ2-5|-|TRBV10-1
CAGSESRGGTQYF
>TRBJ2-2|TRBD1|TRBV9
CASSVGRGLTGELFF
>TRBJ2-7|-|TRBV5-1
CASSLGQPSSYEQYF
>TRBJ1-1|-|TRBV5-1
CASYDSQGTEAFF
>TRBJ1-2|TRBD1|TRBV29-1
CSVFQGDYGYTF
>TRBJ2-7|-|TRBV5-4
CASSQGGYYEQYF
>TRBJ1-5|TRBD1|TRBV19
CASSRQGRGNQPQHF
>TRBJ2-7|-|TRBV4-2
CASSQGFRRYEQYF
>TRBJ2-5|-|TRBV18
CASSQIHSPESYGETQYF
>TRBJ1-4|TRBD1|TRBV28
CASSRDSGREKLFF
>TRBJ2-6|-|TRBV19
CASCPSSSGANVLTF
>TRBJ2-3|-|TRBV11-3
CASSRRGTDTQYF
>TRBJ1-3|TRBD1|TRBV28
CASSSTGSGNTIYF
>TRBJ2-5|TRBD2|TRBV6-6
CASTGGRAGETQYF
>TRBJ2-1|TRBD2|TRBV30
CAWSVWREVRNEQFF
>TRBJ1-4|-|TRBV6-6
CASSMGQTNEKLFF
>TRBJ1-1|-|TRBV30
CAWGPTNTEAFF
>TRBJ1-3|-|TRBV15
CATSRDMGRGNTIYF
>TRBJ2-6|-|TRBV25-1
CASSDPLAGANVLTF
>TRBJ1-1|TRBD1|TRBV6-6
CASRQTDRGKTEAFF
>TRBJ2-2|-|TRBV7-9
CASITAGTWGTGELFF